This T cell receptor (beta chain) was profiled in a study of blood T cells in healthy people across ages. V was pared by 0 bases and J by 0 bases, with 9 bases between. From germline, CDR1 is MNHEY and CDR2 SVGAGI. CDR3 length: 15 residues. The second PCR ran roughly 6 to 11 cycles with a sample-barcoded 5' primer and J-beta primers. TCRdb redid the calling of the 5' RACE reads with MiXCR, one entry per CDR3 protein. The sample holds 1.4 million to 1.5 million distinct CDR3 sequences, 35% to 45% seen once. The V call is TRBV6-5, the J call TRBJ2-7; the D gene is possibly TRBD1 (6 bases). The source is a young woman in good health. The sequenced sample was blood. CDR3 nucleotide sequence: TGTGCCAGCAGTTACTCCGGACAGAGCTCCTACGAGCAGTACTTC. Its protein product is CASSYSGQSSYEQYF.